This T cell receptor (beta chain) was sequenced for a study of identical twins. Study-wide results and limits: Zero-insertion results could be subject to partial confounding by invariant MAIT and iNKT cells. Cord blood beta clonotypes that were abundant carried fewer insertions, and memory repertoires showed no such trend. Out-of-frame alpha sequences shared by twins showed excess low generation probability. Conclusions were drawn cross-sectionally by statistical analysis, without following the same donors.

A note on this clonotype: No antigen is known for it.

The ends lost 2 bases at V and 6 bases at J; junction bases unmatched: 11. This CDR3 comprises 17 residues. In germline, CDR1 is LGHDT, CDR2 YNNKEL (reference sequence). TCRdb re-called the 5' RACE reads with MiXCR, one entry per CDR3 protein. Of approximately 700,000 distinct CDR3 sequences in the sample, around 6.1% were seen once. Source material: naive T cells sorted from blood. The J gene is TRBJ2-2, the V gene TRBV3-1, with 8 nucleotides matching TRBD1. The receptor was isolated from a man aged 18 to 29 in good health. The CDR3 region is CASSQPYGQGGPGELFF. CDR3 coding DNA: TGTGCCAGCAGCCAACCCTACGGACAGGGAGGCCCCGGGGAGCTGTTTTTT.